This passage covers 21 T cell receptor beta chains from one sample sequenced in a study of blood T cell repertoires in COVID-19. This table comes from immunoSEQ multiplex PCR, and its TCRdb copy is limited to in-frame clones, with some not included. This sample yields about 260,000 clones, of which 85% to 90% are seen a single time; approximately 1.6% belongs to the top ten. The sample consisted of peripheral blood. The receptors originated from a woman aged 40 to 55 who had recovered from COVID-19.

The chain is built from TRBV6-5 and TRBJ2-3; 7 bases align to TRBD2. After removal of 7 bases from V and 4 bases from J, the junction contained 11 bases not matched to a gene. Per germline, CDR1 MNHEY and CDR2 SVGAGI. The CDR3 has 15 amino acids. CDR3 coding DNA: TGTGCCAGCACCAGGTGGGGGGGGAGCGCAGATACGCAGTATTTT. Translated, it gives CASTRWGGSADTQYF.

This chain links TRBV7-3 with TRBJ1-5; no firm D call. The V gene's germline CDR1 is SGHTA and CDR2 FQGTGA. The CDR3 spans 12 residues. Between the trimmed V and J ends, which lost 5 bases and 6 bases, there was a span of 8 bases. The CDR3 protein is CASSPSSQPQHF. CDR3 in DNA: TGTGCCAGCAGCCCAAGCTCTCAGCCCCAGCATTTT.

V usage is TRBV28 and J usage is TRBJ2-6; D remains unclear. Trimming shortened V by 10 bases and J by 2 bases, and 12 bases separated the two germline ends. CDR1 and CDR2 from the germline V gene are MDHEN and SYDVKM. The CDR3 spans 14 residues. CDR3 coding DNA: TGTGCCACCGCCAGGTCCCCTGGGGCCAACGTCCTGACTTTC. This gives the protein CATARSPGANVLTF.

This chain links TRBV24-1 with TRBJ2-5, with unresolved D. The CDR3 extends over 14 amino acids. V dropped 1 base and J dropped 3 bases, with 8 bases sitting between them. Germline CDR1 KGHDR, CDR2 SFDVKD. The CDR3 loop is CATSDLAIEETQYF. The CDR3 DNA follows: TGTGCCACCAGTGATTTAGCAATAGAAGAGACCCAGTACTTC.

The chain has TRBV6-2 or TRBV6-3 and TRBJ2-2; D is unclear. Germline loops: CDR1 MNHEY, CDR2 SVGEGT. The CDR3 has 11 residues. Trimming pared 1 base from V and 13 bases from J, leaving 7 bases between. The CDR3 loop reads CASSYFRGLFF. As DNA, the CDR3 is TGTGCCAGCAGTTACTTTCGCGGGCTGTTTTTT.

The chain joins TRBV10-3 to TRBJ1-1, with TRBD1 matching 7 bases. This CDR3 has 16 residues. V lost 3 bases, J lost 6 bases, and 13 bases stayed unmatched. The germline V gene encodes CDR1 ENHRY and CDR2 SYGVKD. The chain's CDR3 is CAISDPRQGWTPEAFF. CDR3 nucleotide sequence: TGTGCCATCAGTGACCCGAGACAGGGTTGGACTCCTGAAGCTTTCTTT.

V gene TRBV11-2 combines with J gene TRBJ2-7; a weak D match, TRBD2 (5 bases). The CDR3 has 16 residues. V was trimmed by 1 base and J by 2 bases, leaving 15 bases between them. Germline V gene data show CDR1 as SGHAT and CDR2 as FQNNGV. The DNA of the CDR3 is TGTGCCAGCAGCTTAGCGGTCCAACTAGGGACCTACGAGCAGTACTTC. Translating it yields CASSLAVQLGTYEQYF.

The chain has TRBV5-1 and TRBJ2-7; D is possibly TRBD2 (6 bases). The length of the CDR3 is 16 residues. Between the trimmed V and J ends, which lost 0 bases and 2 bases, there was a span of 15 bases. Germline V CDR1 and CDR2: SGHRS, YFSETQ. The CDR3 spells CASSLASGGTAYEQYF. The CDR3 nucleotides read TGCGCCAGCAGCTTGGCCTCAGGAGGGACGGCCTACGAGCAGTACTTC.

This sequence joins TRBV25-1 and TRBJ1-6; tentative D call: TRBD1 (6 bases). Germline V gene data show CDR1 as MGHDK and CDR2 as SYGVNS. This CDR3 is 12 amino acids long. V lost 4 bases and J lost 13, with 11 bases in between. The CDR3 DNA is TGTGCCAGCAGTGTGAGGGGGGGCCCCCTCCACTTT. Residues: CASSVRGGPLHF. The variable domain in full, with the rest retrieved from reference TRBV25-1 and TRBJ1-6, is EADIYQTPRYLVIGTGKKITLECSQTMGHDKMYWYQQDPGMELHLIHYSYGVNSTEKGDLSSESTVSRIRTEHFPLTLESARPSHTSQYLCASSVRGGPLHFGNGTRLTVT.

Only a few counts were recorded for this clone. This chain uses TRBV4-1 with TRBJ1-2; the D gene is possibly TRBD1 (6 bases). Trimming took off 2 bases at V and 3 bases at J, with 16 bases between the two ends. Germline CDR1 MGHRA, CDR2 YSYEKL. The CDR3 is 16 residues long. In nucleotides, the CDR3 is TGCGCCAGCAGCCAAAAAGCACAGGGTGTTGACTATGGCTACACCTTC. It yields the protein CASSQKAQGVDYGYTF.

The V gene is TRBV18, the J gene TRBJ1-6; D perhaps matches TRBD1 (5 bases). The CDR3 spans 17 residues. V was cut by 4 bases and J by 3 bases, with 16 bases left in between. Germline V CDR1 and CDR2: KGHSH, LQKENI. CDR3 protein: CASSLTPGTHYNSPLHF. The CDR3 DNA follows: TGTGCCAGCTCACTAACTCCCGGGACTCACTATAATTCACCCCTCCACTTT.

The chain combines TRBV5-1 with TRBJ1-2, with D hard to call. CDR1 is SGHRS, CDR2 YFSETQ, per germline. The germline V and J ends were trimmed by 0 bases and 6 bases, with 18 bases remaining between them. This CDR3 comprises 16 residues. CDR3 protein: CASSLGVIAGADGYTF. The DNA of the CDR3 is TGCGCCAGCAGCTTGGGAGTGATCGCGGGTGCGGATGGCTACACCTTC. Combining the CDR3 with reference TRBV5-1 and TRBJ1-2 gives the whole variable domain KAGVTQTPRYLIKTRGQQVTLSCSPISGHRSVSWYQQTPGQGLQFLFEYFSETQRNKGNFPGRFSGRQFSNSRSEMNVSTLELGDSALYLCASSLGVIAGADGYTFGSGTRLTVV.

The rearrangement links TRBV6-5 to TRBJ1-1; D is unresolved. In germline, CDR1 is MNHEY, CDR2 SVGAGI. V dropped 7 bases and J dropped 7 bases, with 22 bases sitting between them. This CDR3 has 15 residues. This CDR3 is CASTPSSNGWSEAFF. The CDR3 DNA is TGTGCCAGCACCCCAAGTTCCAATGGGTGGAGTGAAGCTTTCTTT.

This chain uses TRBV5-6 with TRBJ2-7; a possible D gene is TRBD2 (6 bases). Per germline, CDR1 SGHDT and CDR2 YYEEEE. The CDR3 loop spans 13 amino acids. The ends were cut back, 0 bases at V and 6 bases at J, with 10 bases in the middle. In nucleotides, the CDR3 is TGTGCCAGCAGCTTGGGGCAGGGAGGCGAGCAGTACTTC. Translating it yields CASSLGQGGEQYF. The full variable domain, in which reference TRBV5-6 and TRBJ2-7 provide the parts outside the CDR3, is DAGVTQSPTHLIKTRGQQVTLRCSPKSGHDTVSWYQQALGQGPQFIFQYYEEEERQRGNFPDRFSGHQFPNYSSELNVNALLLGDSALYLCASSLGQGGEQYFGPGTRLTVT.

The V gene is TRBV6-2 or TRBV6-3, the J gene TRBJ1-3; 9 positions agree with TRBD1. V was clipped by 6 bases and J by 0 bases; unmatched bases: 6. Germline CDR1 is MNHEY and CDR2 is SVGEGT. The CDR3 has 16 residues. This CDR3 reads CASSRGQGTSGNTIYF. The CDR3 DNA is TGTGCCAGCAGCCGCGGACAGGGGACCTCTGGAAACACCATATATTTT.

V is TRBV2 and J is TRBJ1-2, with TRBD1 matching over 9 bases. Germline lookup yields CDR1 SNHLY and CDR2 FYNNEI. CDR3 length: 15 amino acids. Trimming took 5 bases from V and 2 from J; bases not matched to a gene: 6. DNA of the CDR3: TGTGCCAGCAGTTTCCGGGACAGGGACAACTATGGCTACACCTTC. Translation: CASSFRDRDNYGYTF.

CDR3 loop: CASADNPGGREQYF. CDR3 in DNA: TGCGCCAGCGCCGATAACCCCGGGGGGAGGGAGCAGTACTTC. The rearrangement joins TRBV5-1 to TRBJ2-7; 7 positions match TRBD2. Germline assignment: CDR1 SGHRS and CDR2 YFSETQ. CDR3 size: 14 residues. Trimming took 7 bases from V and 7 from J; bases not matched to a gene: 14.

J is TRBJ2-7 and V is TRBV29-1; D remains ambiguous. Germline V gene data show CDR1 as SQVTM and CDR2 as ANQGSEA. Trimming removed 5 bases at V and 3 bases at J, with 11 bases between. The CDR3 length is 12 residues. The CDR3 protein is CSVMTDYYEQYF. The CDR3, as DNA: TGCAGCGTTATGACTGATTACTACGAGCAGTACTTC.

The chain recombines TRBV18 with TRBJ1-2; 9 bases align to TRBD1. V lost 4 bases and J lost 7; bases outside the gene matches: 7. Germline V gene sequence: CDR1 KGHSH, CDR2 LQKENI. The CDR3 is 14 amino acids. CDR3 coding DNA: TGTGCCAGCTCACGACGGACAGGGGAAGGTGGCTACACCTTC. Protein product: CASSRRTGEGGYTF.

J is TRBJ1-2 and V is TRBV28; D may be TRBD1 (5 bases). Looked up from germline, CDR1 is MDHEN and CDR2 is SYDVKM. Deletions cut 7 bases from V and 8 bases from J, with 14 bases between. The CDR3 spans 12 residues. The CDR3 loop is CASTLGGGGYTF. The DNA for the CDR3 is TGTGCCAGCACCTTGGGGGGTGGCGGCTACACCTTC.

This sequence joins TRBV6-2 or TRBV6-3 and TRBJ1-2; no definite D call. Germline values: CDR1 MNHEY, CDR2 SVGEGT. CDR3 size: 14 residues. The V and J ends lost 2 bases and 4 bases respectively, with 11 bases between them. The CDR3: CASSYGVGGYGYTF. The CDR3 DNA sequence: TGTGCCAGCAGTTACGGAGTCGGAGGCTATGGCTACACCTTC.